This T cell receptor beta chain was captured in a study of OX40 agonist ivuxolimab in advanced cancers. For context, the study as a whole: The costimulatory receptor OX40 (CD134) was targeted by ivuxolimab, a fully human IgG2 agonistic monoclonal antibody. Intravenous ivuxolimab was administered to patients every 2 weeks at six dose levels: 0.01, 0.1, 0.3, 1.5, 3 and 10 mg/kg. Among the 50 to 55 dose-escalation patients, some 20 had hepatocellular carcinoma, around 15 melanoma, 9 renal cell carcinoma and 9 head and neck cancer. In the dose-escalation cohort, roughly 80% of patients were male, and the mean age was approximately 60 years, with a range of about 23 to 85. Patients were allowed to have had prior anti-PD-1, anti-PD-L1 or anti-CTLA-4 therapy, and roughly two fifths of the dose-escalation patients had been treated with checkpoint inhibitors. Partial responses were achieved by three dose-escalation patients, of whom one had hepatocellular carcinoma and two had cutaneous melanoma. The purpose of peripheral TCRbeta sequencing was to test whether ivuxolimab changed TCR sequence diversity and led to clonal T-cell expansion. The paper covers the monotherapy dose-escalation part of the phase I ivuxolimab trial, which included N of about 50 patients.

Study-level results and caveats: At doses of 0.1 to 3.0 mg/kg, clonal expansion of both CD4+ and CD8+ T cells in blood was seen between baseline and week 6. Antigen specificity was not determined for the clonally expanded peripheral T cells. After ivuxolimab, more expanded clones were found on average in CD8+ T cells than in CD4+ T cells. In the 0.1-3.0 mg/kg groups, partial responders were among the patients with the lowest normalized peripheral clonal expansion, particularly in CD8+ T cells. Low levels of normalized T-cell clonal expansion were also shown by some nonresponding patients.

The trial excluded patients who had a history of autoimmune disease or who were on systemic immunosuppression. Peripheral blood for TCR sequencing was collected from all dose cohorts at baseline, on cycle 4 day 1, and on cycle 7 day 1. The samples were taken from a phase I, first-in-human, multicenter, open-label dose-escalation trial of ivuxolimab. Adults with locally advanced or metastatic melanoma, renal cell, hepatocellular, or head and neck squamous cell carcinoma were enrolled in the trial. CD4+ and CD8+ T cells were sorted separately from peripheral blood before TCR sequencing. Genomic DNA was extracted from sorted cells for sequencing of the TCRbeta CDR3 region. The immunoSEQ Assay was used for sequencing of TCRbeta CDR3 regions. Not all clones reach the TCRdb copy of this immuneACCESS table, which keeps in-frame sequences only. Checked studies attribute under half of the gap to unresolved V genes and leave the rest unexplained. The sample table lists 80,000 to 95,000 clones, around nine tenths of them with a count of one. Together, the top ten hold approximately 0.67% of the sample.

To note about this clone: Its antigen remains unidentified. Base quality data are lacking; no much larger clone is found one base away.

A distance of 11 bases separates the germline ends of V and J, which lose 1 base and 0 bases respectively. Measured from the cysteine to the phenylalanine, the CDR3 is 15 residues long. Solely the CDR3 DNA is kept, with 45 bases framed from the first base. The germline V gene (reference sequence) specifies GTSNPN as CDR1 and SVGIG as CDR2. Recombination linked TRBV30 to TRBJ2-3; too little of a D gene remains to name it. The receptor's source is an adult with an advanced solid tumor such as melanoma, head and neck, liver or kidney cancer. This sample comprised CD4+ or CD8+ T cells sorted from blood, obtained in a trial of the OX40 agonist ivuxolimab. The DNA reads TGTGCCTGGAGTGGCAGTCTACTAAGCACAGATACGCAGTATTTT. This translates into CAWSGSLLSTDTQYF.